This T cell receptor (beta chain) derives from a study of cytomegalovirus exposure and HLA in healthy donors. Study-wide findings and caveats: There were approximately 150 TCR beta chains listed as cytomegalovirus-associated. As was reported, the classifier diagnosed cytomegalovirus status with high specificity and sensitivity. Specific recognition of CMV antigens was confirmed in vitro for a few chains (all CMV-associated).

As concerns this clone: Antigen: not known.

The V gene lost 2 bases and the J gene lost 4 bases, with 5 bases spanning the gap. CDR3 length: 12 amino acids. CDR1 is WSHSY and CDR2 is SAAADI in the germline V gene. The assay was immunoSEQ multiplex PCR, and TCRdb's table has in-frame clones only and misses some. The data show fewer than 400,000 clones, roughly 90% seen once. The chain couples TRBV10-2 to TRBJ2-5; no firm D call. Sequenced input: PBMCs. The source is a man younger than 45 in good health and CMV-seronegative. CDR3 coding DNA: TGCGCCAGCAGTGAGAATCGAGAGACCCAGTACTTC. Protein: CASSENRETQYF.